The 30 T cell receptor beta chains presented below share a single source sample, sequenced in a study of identical twins. TCRdb processed the 5' RACE reads anew with MiXCR; each CDR3 protein has one entry. The sample consists of fewer than 500,000 distinct CDR3 sequences, 24% of them appearing once. A further study also used this sample, focusing on T cells expressing NK-cell markers.

The specimen sequenced was CD4+ T cells sorted from blood. The origin of the receptors is a woman aged 18-35 years in good health.

This clonotype was observed at least ten times. The rearrangement joins TRBV20-1 to TRBJ2-7, with D possibly matching TRBD2 (6 bases). Germline values: CDR1 DFQATT, CDR2 SNEGSKA (reference sequence). CDR3 length: 14 amino acids. V lost 0 bases to trimming and J lost 2 bases, with 11 bases between them. CDR3 in amino acids: CSARDTSRAYEQYF. CDR3 nucleotide sequence: TGCAGTGCTAGAGATACTAGCCGGGCCTACGAGCAGTACTTC.

This clonotype was observed a few times. The gene calls are TRBV5-5 and TRBJ1-5; tentative D call: TRBD1 (6 bases). CDR3 length: 13 residues. Germline V CDR1 and CDR2: SGHKS, YYEKEE (reference sequence). With 1 base removed from V and 7 bases from J, the gap between germline ends came to 9 bases. CDR3 protein: CASSLQGYQPQHF. As DNA, the CDR3 is TGTGCCAGCAGCTTGCAGGGGTACCAGCCCCAGCATTTT.

The chain recombines TRBV9 with TRBJ2-7, with 9 bases matching TRBD1. The CDR3 is 14 residues long. The germline CDR1 and CDR2 sequences are SGDLS and YYNGEE. The ends lost 2 bases at V and 3 bases at J; junction bases unmatched: 3. In DNA, the CDR3 is TGTGCCAGCAGCGTCGGGGACAGGGACTACGAGCAGTACTTC. Translated: CASSVGDRDYEQYF.

The chain recombines TRBV4-3 with TRBJ2-5; 12 bases agree with TRBD1. The CDR3 consists of 17 residues. Unmatched junction bases numbered 7, after V lost 1 base and J lost 4 bases. CDR1 is LGHNA and CDR2 is YSLEER in the germline V gene. In nucleotides, the CDR3 is TGCGCCAGCAGCCAAGGCCGGGACAGGGGGCCGGGAGAGACCCAGTACTTC. Translation: CASSQGRDRGPGETQYF.

This chain joins TRBV5-1 and TRBJ2-1; 12 bases map to TRBD2. The ends lost 7 bases at V and 8 bases at J; junction bases unmatched: 7. This CDR3 comprises 14 residues. Germline V gene data show CDR1 as SGHRS and CDR2 as YFSETQ. CDR3 in DNA: TGCGCCAGCTCACGGACTAGCGGGAACGATGAGCAGTTCTTC. Translating gives CASSRTSGNDEQFF.

The chain uses TRBV12-3 or TRBV12-4 and TRBJ2-3; maybe TRBD1 (5 bases). Trimming left V 5 bases short and J 3 bases short, with 15 bases between. This CDR3 region has 15 residues. The DNA of the CDR3 is TGTGCCAGCAGTCCCACAGGCCCTAGGACAGATACGCAGTATTTT. Translated, it gives CASSPTGPRTDTQYF.

This clonotype was counted a few times. The chain combines TRBV12-3 or TRBV12-4 with TRBJ2-7, with TRBD2 as a possible D gene (6 bases). The CDR3 has 13 residues. V gave up 2 bases and J gave up 3 bases, with 8 bases separating them. The CDR3 nucleotides read TGTGCCAGCAGTTTACAGGAGGGCTACGAGCAGTACTTC. This translates into CASSLQEGYEQYF.

The chain links TRBV7-6 to TRBJ2-7; perhaps TRBD2 as D (6 bases). V was trimmed by 3 bases and J by 4 bases, leaving 13 bases between them. CDR1 and CDR2 from the germline V gene are SGHVS and FNYEAQ. This CDR3 is 14 amino acids long. The CDR3 bases are TGTGCCAGCAGCTTTGGCGGGGCCCGATACGAGCAGTACTTC. This encodes CASSFGGARYEQYF. Looking up the rest from reference TRBV7-6 and TRBJ2-7 gives the full variable domain: GAGVSQSPRYKVTKRGQDVALRCDPISGHVSLYWYRQALGQGPEFLTYFNYEAQQDKSGLPNDRFSAERPEGSISTLTIQRTEQRDSAMYRCASSFGGARYEQYFGPGTRLTVT.

This clonotype was detected only a few times. This chain uses TRBV7-9 with TRBJ1-4; D may be TRBD1 (6 bases). This CDR3 has 14 amino acids. The germline gives CDR1 SEHNR, CDR2 FQNEAQ (reference sequence). With 3 bases removed from V and 5 bases from J, the gap between germline ends came to 10 bases. The CDR3 region is CASSFTGWNEKLFF. The CDR3 DNA follows: TGTGCCAGCAGCTTTACAGGGTGGAATGAAAAACTGTTTTTT.

The CDR3 region has the DNA TGCGCCAGCAGCCAGGGACTAGCGGGAGGTTCTTCGCAGTATTTT. Translation: CASSQGLAGGSSQYF. This chain joins TRBV4-3 and TRBJ2-3; 15 bases align to TRBD2. The CDR3 extends over 15 amino acids. Per germline, CDR1 LGHNA and CDR2 YSLEER. V trimming: 3 bases; J trimming: 10 bases; junction bases outside the gene matches: 5.

The chain couples TRBV29-1 to TRBJ1-1; D remains unclear. CDR1 is SQVTM and CDR2 is ANQGSEA in the germline V gene. V lost 4 bases and J 2 bases, leaving 11 bases between the germline ends. The CDR3 totals 13 residues. DNA for the CDR3: TGCAGCGTTGGTCACGGGGTTAACACTGAAGCTTTCTTT. Its translation is CSVGHGVNTEAFF.

This clonotype has just a few counts. CDR3 sequence reads: CASSVTGGPIAEQFF. The CDR3 DNA follows: TGTGCCAGCAGCGTAACGGGAGGGCCCATCGCTGAGCAGTTCTTC. This chain joins TRBV9 and TRBJ2-1; 8 bases are a match to TRBD2. Unmatched junction bases numbered 9, after V lost 1 base and J lost 9 bases. The CDR3 totals 15 residues. Germline V lookup: CDR1 SGDLS, CDR2 YYNGEE.

The sample holds a few counts of this clonotype. The chain employs TRBV20-1 and TRBJ2-3; 8 bases are a match to TRBD1. The CDR3 totals 15 residues. J lost 3 bases, V lost 4 bases, and 9 bases had no gene match. CDR1 is DFQATT, CDR2 SNEGSKA, per germline (reference sequence). The CDR3 protein is CSAKFPDRATDTQYF. As DNA, the CDR3 is TGCAGTGCTAAGTTCCCGGACAGGGCTACAGATACGCAGTATTTT.

The V gene is TRBV20-1, the J gene TRBJ2-3; a weak D match, TRBD1 (5 bases). The CDR3 runs 15 residues. Trimming removed 2 bases from V and 6 bases from J, with 18 bases in between. Germline V lookup: CDR1 DFQATT, CDR2 SNEGSKA (reference sequence). The CDR3 loop reads CSARQGRALTDTQYF. The CDR3 coding sequence is TGCAGTGCTAGACAGGGTCGCGCTCTCACGGATACGCAGTATTTT.

The gene calls are TRBV6-5 and TRBJ2-1, with TRBD2 identical over 10 bases. Trimming at V came to 0 bases and at J to 6 bases, leaving 8 bases not matched to a gene. The CDR3 sequence is 17 residues long. Germline CDR1 is MNHEY and CDR2 is SVGAGI. CDR3 residues: CASSYSILAGVGNEQFF. In nucleotides, the CDR3 is TGTGCCAGCAGTTACTCGATCCTAGCGGGAGTTGGCAATGAGCAGTTCTTC.

This clonotype was counted once. The chain recombines TRBV5-1 with TRBJ2-7; D is uncertain. With 1 base removed from V and 10 bases from J, the gap between germline ends came to 18 bases. The CDR3 sequence is 14 residues long. Germline V gives CDR1 SGHRS, CDR2 YFSETQ. CDR3 protein: CASSLSVSSPQQYF. The CDR3 coding sequence is TGCGCCAGCAGCTTGTCAGTGAGCTCCCCCCAACAGTACTTC.

This clonotype came up a few times. The V and J genes are TRBV6-2 or TRBV6-3 and TRBJ2-1; maybe TRBD2 (6 bases). V was shortened by 7 bases and J by 14 bases, with 18 bases between the two germline ends. Germline V gives CDR1 MNHEY, CDR2 SVGEGT. The CDR3 runs 12 residues. CDR3 DNA: TGTGCCAGCACCTCCGCCGGGACTCGAAAGTTCTTC. Amino acid sequence: CASTSAGTRKFF.

The chain employs TRBV11-2 and TRBJ2-3, with D unclear. Germline V gene lookup returns CDR1 SGHAT and CDR2 FQNNGV. V lost 2 bases and J 4 bases, leaving 10 bases between the germline ends. The CDR3 is 14 amino acids. The CDR3, as DNA: TGTGCCAGCAGCTTACCCGGACCCTCAGATACGCAGTATTTT. Protein: CASSLPGPSDTQYF.

This clonotype was seen at least ten times. V is TRBV12-3 or TRBV12-4 and J is TRBJ2-1, with 7 bases fitting TRBD2. V shed 2 bases and J 8 bases; nucleotides not matched to a gene: 6. The CDR3 extends over 14 amino acids. CDR3 sequence: CASSLTAGEDEQFF. Here the CDR3 DNA reads TGTGCCAGCAGTTTAACGGCGGGAGAAGATGAGCAGTTCTTC.

This clonotype came up a few times. The chain is built from TRBV12-3 or TRBV12-4 and TRBJ2-3; D is perhaps TRBD2 (5 bases). CDR3 length equals 16 residues. Trimming took off 3 bases at V and 0 bases at J, with 13 bases between the two ends. This CDR3 is CASSFGFAGSTDTQYF. CDR3 DNA: TGTGCCAGCAGTTTTGGGTTCGCGGGCAGCACAGATACGCAGTATTTT.

The rearrangement uses TRBV29-1 and TRBJ1-2; a weak D match, TRBD1 (5 bases). Trimming stripped 8 bases from V and 8 bases from J, with 18 bases between. The V gene's germline CDR1 is SQVTM and CDR2 ANQGSEA. This CDR3 contains 12 residues. The CDR3 reads CSHSRGVGGYTF. The CDR3 DNA sequence: TGCAGCCACTCTCGGGGGGTTGGCGGCTACACCTTC.

V gene TRBV19 combines with J gene TRBJ2-1; 8 positions match TRBD2. Germline V gene sequence: CDR1 LNHDA, CDR2 SQIVND (reference sequence). J lost 3 bases, V lost 6 bases, and 4 bases had no gene match. This CDR3 comprises 14 residues. CDR3 DNA sequence: TGTGCCAGTAGGGGCGGGAGGTTCTACAATGAGCAGTTCTTC. Amino acid sequence: CASRGGRFYNEQFF.

This clonotype turned up a few times. The chain couples TRBV5-1 to TRBJ1-2, with no clear D. V lost 0 bases to trimming and J lost 7 bases, with 13 bases between them. Per germline, CDR1 SGHRS and CDR2 YFSETQ. CDR3 size: 14 residues. CDR3 residues: CASSLVQAVGGYTF. The DNA of the CDR3 is TGCGCCAGCAGCTTGGTGCAGGCGGTGGGTGGCTACACCTTC.

This chain uses TRBV12-3 or TRBV12-4 with TRBJ2-5, with D possibly called TRBD1 or TRBD2 (6 bases each). Trimming left V 6 bases short and J 2 bases short, with 22 bases between. This CDR3 contains 17 residues. The CDR3 coding sequence is TGTGCCAGCAGCCCCCTCGGAGGGGCGGGACATCAAGAGACCCAGTACTTC. This encodes CASSPLGGAGHQETQYF.

This clonotype showed up just a few times. The CDR3 sequence: CASRQGTGNSNQPQHF. CDR3 DNA sequence: TGTGCCAGCAGGCAAGGGACAGGGAATAGCAATCAGCCCCAGCATTTT. The J gene is TRBJ1-5, the V gene TRBV6-1, with 9 positions matching TRBD1. After removal of 6 bases from V and 0 bases from J, the junction contained 6 bases not matched to a gene. The CDR3 is made up of 16 amino acids. Germline V gene lookup returns CDR1 MNHNS and CDR2 SASEGT.

The chain uses TRBV14 and TRBJ2-3, with a weak D call TRBD2 (5 bases). The germline V gene has CDR1 SGHDN and CDR2 FVKESK. Between the trimmed V and J ends, which lost 1 base and 2 bases, there was a span of 7 bases. This CDR3 contains 14 residues. CDR3 in amino acids: CASSQAGITDTQYF. CDR3 bases: TGTGCCAGCAGCCAAGCGGGGATCACAGATACGCAGTATTTT. Full variable domain (rest looked up from reference TRBV14 and TRBJ2-3): EAGVTQFPSHSVIEKGQTVTLRCDPISGHDNLYWYRRVMGKEIKFLLHFVKESKQDESGMPNNRFLAERTGGTYSTLKVQPAELEDSGVYFCASSQAGITDTQYFGPGTRLTVL.

The chain recombines TRBV5-4 with TRBJ2-1; 13 nucleotides agree with TRBD2. J gave up 1 base and V 3 bases, and 13 bases lay outside the gene matches. The CDR3 runs to 20 residues. Germline V gene lookup returns CDR1 SGHNT and CDR2 YYREEE (reference sequence). The CDR3 DNA reads TGTGCCAGCAGCTACCCTGAACTAGCGGGAGGGCCATCGTCCTACAATGAGCAGTTCTTC. Translation: CASSYPELAGGPSSYNEQFF.

Only a few counts were recorded for this clonotype. This chain connects TRBV10-3 to TRBJ2-7, with 14 bases that match TRBD2. CDR3 length equals 17 residues. The germline V gene encodes CDR1 ENHRY and CDR2 SYGVKD. The trim removed 7 bases at V and 0 bases at J, leaving 8 bases unmatched. The CDR3 nucleotides are TGTGCCATCACCCCTGGGACTAGCGGGAGTGCCTCCTACGAGCAGTACTTC. Translation: CAITPGTSGSASYEQYF.

This chain uses TRBV20-1 with TRBJ2-5; D is possibly TRBD1 (8 bases). The CDR3 sequence is 14 residues long. CDR1 is DFQATT and CDR2 is SNEGSKA in the germline V gene (reference sequence). V was clipped by 3 bases and J by 5 bases, with 16 bases between them. CDR3 in DNA: TGCAGTGCTAGGAGAGGACAGGGAGGGGAGACCCAGTACTTC. Its translation: CSARRGQGGETQYF.

This clonotype has just a few counts. This chain uses TRBV5-6 with TRBJ2-3, with a weak D call TRBD2 (5 bases). The CDR3 runs 14 residues. The V gene lost 4 bases and the J gene lost 6 bases, with 15 bases spanning the gap. Germline CDR1 SGHDT, CDR2 YYEEEE. CDR3 sequence reads: CASSGWTFTDTQYF. Written as DNA, the CDR3 is TGTGCCAGCAGCGGTTGGACTTTCACGGATACGCAGTATTTT.